Listed below are T cell receptor beta chains from one sample, sequenced in a study of beta chain features in type 1 diabetes. Using immunoSEQ multiplex PCR, the repertoire was profiled, and TCRdb retains in-frame clones only, with some absent. The sample consists of approximately 120,000 clones, around 15% of them appearing once. Source material: central memory CD4+ T cells from blood. The receptor set was obtained from a young man with type 1 diabetes. Both conserved end residues are part of each CDR3. The D gene is left open where the match is weak. Part of the rows lack a size; the others show once, few, many or a class for expanded clones.

abundance,d_gene,j_gene,v_gene,CDR3aa,CDR3nt
-,TRBD1,TRBJ2-5,TRBV5-4,CASSPTSGQGEETQYF,TGTGCCAGCAGCCCCACTTCGGGACAGGGGGAAGAGACCCAGTACTTC
many,-,TRBJ1-1,TRBV4-2,CASSQDLTAEAFF,TGTGCCAGCAGCCAAGATTTAACAGCTGAAGCTTTCTTT
many,-,TRBJ2-2,TRBV29-1,CSVAGFNTGELFF,TGCAGCGTTGCAGGGTTTAACACCGGGGAGCTGTTTTTT
few,-,TRBJ2-4,TRBV28,CASSLQALQDIQYF,TGTGCCAGCAGTTTACAGGCCTTGCAGGACATTCAGTACTTC
few,-,TRBJ2-3,TRBV29-1,CSVGISGLPDTQYF,TGCAGCGTTGGAATCTCAGGGTTGCCAGATACGCAGTATTTT
few,-,TRBJ1-5,TRBV30,CAAGLGSNQPQHF,TGTGCCGCAGGGCTGGGTAGCAATCAGCCCCAGCATTTT
-,-,TRBJ1-6,TRBV30,CAWSVQGNSPLHF,TGTGCCTGGAGTGTTCAGGGCAATTCACCCCTCCACTTT
many,TRBD1,TRBJ2-6,TRBV6-5,CASSQQGVANVLTF,TGTGCCAGCAGTCAACAGGGGGTGGCCAACGTCCTGACTTTC
-,-,TRBJ2-3,TRBV4-3,CASSQDDPSTDTQYF,TGCGCCAGCAGCCAAGACGACCCTAGCACAGATACGCAGTATTTT
-,-,TRBJ1-5,TRBV10-3,CAISETGNNQPQHF,TGTGCCATCAGTGAGACAGGGAACAATCAGCCCCAGCATTTT
-,-,TRBJ1-1,TRBV14,CASSASLNTEAFF,TGTGCCAGCAGTGCGAGCTTGAACACTGAAGCTTTCTTT
few,-,TRBJ2-7,TRBV7-3,CASSLSGEAQYF,TGTGCCAGCAGCTTAAGTGGAGAGGCGCAGTACTTC
few,-,TRBJ1-3,TRBV4-2,CASSQGTDSGNTIYF,TGTGCCAGCAGCCAAGGGACAGACTCTGGAAACACCATATATTTT
few,TRBD1,TRBJ1-3,TRBV30,CAGRQGAGNTIYF,TGTGCCGGAAGACAGGGGGCTGGAAACACCATATATTTT
-,-,TRBJ1-6,TRBV15,CATSGGGSRNGSPLHF,TGTGCCACCAGCGGGGGAGGCAGTAGGAACGGTTCACCCCTCCACTTT
-,-,TRBJ2-1,TRBV7-9,CASSPEVFGTEQFF,TGTGCCAGCAGCCCAGAGGTATTTGGGACAGAGCAGTTCTTC
many,TRBD1,TRBJ1-2,TRBV7-6,CASSLPRRGRGPYGYTF,TGTGCCAGCAGCTTACCCCGACGGGGCAGGGGGCCCTATGGCTACACCTTC
-,-,TRBJ1-1,TRBV30,CAWSVNTEAFF,TGTGCCTGGAGTGTAAACACTGAAGCTTTCTTT
few,-,TRBJ1-6,TRBV7-6,CASSLYDPASSYNSPLHF,TGTGCCAGCAGCTTATATGACCCAGCAAGCTCCTATAATTCACCCCTCCACTTT
few,-,TRBJ1-5,TRBV20-1,CSARDRQPQHF,TGCAGTGCTAGAGATAGGCAGCCCCAGCATTTT
many,-,TRBJ2-1,TRBV6-5,CASRRGGEQFF,TGTGCCAGCAGAAGAGGGGGAGAGCAGTTCTTC
few,-,TRBJ1-3,TRBV5-6,CASSLPASTMGNTIYF,TGTGCCAGCAGCCTACCCGCCTCGACTATGGGAAACACCATATATTTT
few,TRBD1,TRBJ1-2,TRBV9,CASCVALGQVGGYTF,TGTGCCAGCTGCGTAGCCCTTGGACAGGTAGGAGGCTACACCTTC
many,-,TRBJ2-1,TRBV7-2,CASSLLASSYNEQFF,TGTGCCAGCAGCTTACTGGCTAGCTCCTACAATGAGCAGTTCTTC
few,TRBD2,TRBJ2-7,TRBV5-1,CASSLELAATYEQYF,TGCGCCAGCAGCTTGGAACTAGCGGCTACATACGAGCAGTACTTC
few,TRBD2,TRBJ2-7,TRBV2,CASSETSGRGYEQYF,TGTGCCAGCAGTGAAACTAGCGGGAGAGGCTACGAGCAGTACTTC
once,-,TRBJ1-2,TRBV13,CASSPGLWGDYGYTF,TGTGCCAGCAGCCCAGGGTTATGGGGGGACTATGGCTACACCTTC
few,TRBD1,TRBJ1-1,TRBV13,CASSLGGQGATEAFF,TGTGCCAGCAGCTTAGGAGGACAGGGGGCAACTGAAGCTTTCTTT
-,-,TRBJ2-5,TRBV28,CASSPGFQETQYF,TGTGCCAGCAGCCCAGGGTTCCAAGAGACCCAGTACTTC
-,TRBD1,TRBJ2-2,TRBV2,CASSGQGVPNTGELFF,TGTGCCAGCAGCGGACAGGGCGTACCGAACACCGGGGAGCTGTTTTTT
few,-,TRBJ2-1,TRBV7-9,CASSIRDSALFF,TGTGCCAGCAGCATCCGGGATTCCGCTTTGTTCTTC
few,-,TRBJ1-4,TRBV30,CAWSEGDEKLFF,TGTGCCTGGTCAGAGGGCGACGAAAAACTGTTTTTT
few,-,TRBJ2-5,TRBV20-1,CPLLGETQYF,TGCCCACTCTTGGGGGAGACCCAGTACTTC
few,-,TRBJ1-2,TRBV2,CASSFDLYYRPDYGYTF,TGTGCCAGCAGTTTCGACCTCTACTACAGACCAGACTATGGCTACACCTTC
-,-,TRBJ2-3,TRBV18,CASSPPTWDTQYF,TGTGCCAGCTCACCACCTACTTGGGATACGCAGTATTTT
-,-,TRBJ2-1,TRBV15,CATSRDGTQAYNEQFF,TGTGCCACCAGCAGAGATGGGACTCAAGCTTACAATGAGCAGTTCTTC
-,TRBD2,TRBJ2-5,TRBV28,CASSSLATSGGVKTQYF,TGTGCCAGCAGTTCCCTCGCGACTAGCGGGGGGGTAAAGACCCAGTACTTC
few,TRBD2,TRBJ2-5,TRBV29-1,CSVGATSGKETQYF,TGCAGCGTGGGAGCTACTAGCGGGAAAGAGACCCAGTACTTC
-,-,TRBJ2-7,TRBV7-2,CASTPRGGPQHSYEQYF,TGTGCCAGCACCCCTCGGGGAGGCCCCCAGCATTCCTACGAGCAGTACTTC
-,-,TRBJ2-3,TRBV30,CAWKQGDTQYF,TGTGCCTGGAAACAGGGAGATACGCAGTATTTT
-,TRBD1,TRBJ1-1,TRBV6-1,CASNRGQGGTEAFF,TGTGCCAGCAACCGTGGACAGGGGGGTACTGAAGCTTTCTTT